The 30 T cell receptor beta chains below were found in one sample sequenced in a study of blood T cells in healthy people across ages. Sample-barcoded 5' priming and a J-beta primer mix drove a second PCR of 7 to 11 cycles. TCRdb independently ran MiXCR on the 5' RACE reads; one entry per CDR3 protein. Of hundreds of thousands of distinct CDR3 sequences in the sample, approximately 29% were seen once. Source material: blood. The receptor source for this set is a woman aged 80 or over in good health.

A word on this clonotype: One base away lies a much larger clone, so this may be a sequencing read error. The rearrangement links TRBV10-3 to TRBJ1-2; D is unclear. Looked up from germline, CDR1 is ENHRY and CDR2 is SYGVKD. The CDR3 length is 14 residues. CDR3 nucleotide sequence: TGTGCCATCAGGCCCTCGACTAACGGCTATGGCTGCACCTTC. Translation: CAIRPSTNGYGCTF.

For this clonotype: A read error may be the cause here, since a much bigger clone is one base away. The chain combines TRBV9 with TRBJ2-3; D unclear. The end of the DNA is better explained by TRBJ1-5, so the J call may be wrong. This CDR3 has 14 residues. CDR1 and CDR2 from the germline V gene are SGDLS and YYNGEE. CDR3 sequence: CASSVEVESDTQHF. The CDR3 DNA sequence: TGTGCCAGCAGCGTAGAGGTCGAATCGGATACGCAGCATTTT.

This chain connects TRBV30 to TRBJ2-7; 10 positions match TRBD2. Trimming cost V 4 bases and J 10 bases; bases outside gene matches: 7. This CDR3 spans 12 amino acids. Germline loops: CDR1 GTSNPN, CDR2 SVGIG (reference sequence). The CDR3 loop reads CAWNSGGGSQYF. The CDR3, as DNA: TGTGCCTGGAACAGCGGGGGGGGGTCCCAGTACTTC.

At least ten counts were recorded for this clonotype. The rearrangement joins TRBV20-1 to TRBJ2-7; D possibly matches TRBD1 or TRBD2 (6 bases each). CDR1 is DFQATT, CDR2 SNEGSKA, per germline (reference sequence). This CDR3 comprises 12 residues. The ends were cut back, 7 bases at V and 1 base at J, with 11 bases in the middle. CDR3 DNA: TGCAGTGGCCGGGGGCAGTCCTACGAGCAGTACTTC. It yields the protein CSGRGQSYEQYF.

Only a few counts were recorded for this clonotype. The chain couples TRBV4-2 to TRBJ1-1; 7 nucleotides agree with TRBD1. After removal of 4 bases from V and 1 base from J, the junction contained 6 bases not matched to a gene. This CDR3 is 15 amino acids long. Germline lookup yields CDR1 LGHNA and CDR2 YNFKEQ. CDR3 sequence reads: CASSPLGQKNTEAFF. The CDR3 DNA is TGTGCCAGCAGCCCCTTGGGACAGAAGAACACTGAAGCTTTCTTT.

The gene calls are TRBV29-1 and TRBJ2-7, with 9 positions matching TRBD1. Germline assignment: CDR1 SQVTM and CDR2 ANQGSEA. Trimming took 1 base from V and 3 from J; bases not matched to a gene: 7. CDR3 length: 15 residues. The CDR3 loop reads CSVEGYRGLNYEQYF. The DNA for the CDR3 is TGCAGCGTTGAAGGATACAGGGGGCTAAACTACGAGCAGTACTTC.

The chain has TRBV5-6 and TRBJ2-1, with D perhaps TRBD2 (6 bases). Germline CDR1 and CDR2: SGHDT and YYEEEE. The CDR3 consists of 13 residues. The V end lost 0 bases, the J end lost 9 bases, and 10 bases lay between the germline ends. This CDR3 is CASSLAFGGEQFF. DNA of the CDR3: TGTGCCAGCAGCTTGGCCTTCGGGGGTGAGCAGTTCTTC. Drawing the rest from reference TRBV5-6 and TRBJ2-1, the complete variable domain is DAGVTQSPTHLIKTRGQQVTLRCSPKSGHDTVSWYQQALGQGPQFIFQYYEEEERQRGNFPDRFSGHQFPNYSSELNVNALLLGDSALYLCASSLAFGGEQFFGPGTRLTVL.

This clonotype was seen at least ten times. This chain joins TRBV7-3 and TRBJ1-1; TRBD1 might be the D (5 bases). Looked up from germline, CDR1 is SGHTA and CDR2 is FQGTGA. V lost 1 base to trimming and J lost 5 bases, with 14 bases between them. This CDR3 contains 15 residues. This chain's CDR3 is CASSLMQGSRTEAFF. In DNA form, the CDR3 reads TGTGCCAGCAGCTTAATGCAGGGATCGAGAACTGAAGCTTTCTTT.

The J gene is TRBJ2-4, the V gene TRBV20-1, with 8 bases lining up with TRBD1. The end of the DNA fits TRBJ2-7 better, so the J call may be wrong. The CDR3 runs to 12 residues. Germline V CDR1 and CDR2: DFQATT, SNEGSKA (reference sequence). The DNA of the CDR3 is TGCAGTGCTAACCAGGGGGCGGGCGAGCAGTACTTC. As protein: CSANQGAGEQYF.

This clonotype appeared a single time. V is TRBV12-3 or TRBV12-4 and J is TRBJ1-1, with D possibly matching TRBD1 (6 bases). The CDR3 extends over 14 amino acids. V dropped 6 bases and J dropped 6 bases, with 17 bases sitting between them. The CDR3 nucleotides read TGTGCCAGCAGAGGGGGGGCAGTGAAACCTGAAGCTTTCTTT. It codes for CASRGGAVKPEAFF.

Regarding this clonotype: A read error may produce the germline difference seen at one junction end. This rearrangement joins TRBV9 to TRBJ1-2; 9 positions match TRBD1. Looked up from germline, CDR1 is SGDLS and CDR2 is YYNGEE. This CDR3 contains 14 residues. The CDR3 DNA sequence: TGTGCCGGCAGCGTAGGACAGGGGAACTATGGCTACACCTTC. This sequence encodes CAGSVGQGNYGYTF. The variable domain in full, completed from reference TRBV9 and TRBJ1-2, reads DSGVTQTPKHLITATGQRVTLRCSPRSGDLSVYWYQQSLDQGLQFLIQYYNGEERAKGNILERFSAQQFPDLHSELNLSSLELGDSALYFCAGSVGQGNYGYTFGSGTRLTVV.

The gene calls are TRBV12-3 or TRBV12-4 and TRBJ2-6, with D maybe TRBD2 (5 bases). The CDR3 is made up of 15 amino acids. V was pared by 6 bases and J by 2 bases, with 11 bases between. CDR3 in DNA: TGTGCCAGCAGGTCCTCCGGGACTGGGGCCAACGTCCTGACTTTC. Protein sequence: CASRSSGTGANVLTF.

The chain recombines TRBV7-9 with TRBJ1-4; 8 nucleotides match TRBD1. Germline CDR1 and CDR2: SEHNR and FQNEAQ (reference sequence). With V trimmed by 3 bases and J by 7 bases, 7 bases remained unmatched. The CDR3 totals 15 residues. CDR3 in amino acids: CASSFIQGVGEKLFF. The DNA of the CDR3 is TGTGCCAGCAGCTTCATACAGGGGGTCGGTGAAAAACTGTTTTTT.

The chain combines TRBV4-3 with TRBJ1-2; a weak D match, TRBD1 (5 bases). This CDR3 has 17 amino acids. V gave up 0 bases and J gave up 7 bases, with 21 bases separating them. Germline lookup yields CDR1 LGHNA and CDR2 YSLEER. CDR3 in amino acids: CASSQDYGGLRRRGYTF. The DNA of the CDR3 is TGCGCCAGCAGCCAAGATTACGGGGGACTAAGGCGTCGTGGCTACACCTTC.

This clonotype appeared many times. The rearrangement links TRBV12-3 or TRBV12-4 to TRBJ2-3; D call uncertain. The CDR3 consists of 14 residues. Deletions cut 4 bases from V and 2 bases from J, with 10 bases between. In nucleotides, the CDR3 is TGTGCCAGCAGTTCCCGACGAGTCACAGATACGCAGTATTTT. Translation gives CASSSRRVTDTQYF.

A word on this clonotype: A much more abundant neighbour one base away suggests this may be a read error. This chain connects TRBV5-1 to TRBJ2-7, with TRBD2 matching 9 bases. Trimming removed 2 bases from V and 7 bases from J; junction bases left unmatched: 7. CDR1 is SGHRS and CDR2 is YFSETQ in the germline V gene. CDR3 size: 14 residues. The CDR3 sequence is CASSFSGGSNEQYF. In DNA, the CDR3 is TGCGCCAGCAGCTTCAGCGGGGGGTCCAATGAGCAGTACTTC.

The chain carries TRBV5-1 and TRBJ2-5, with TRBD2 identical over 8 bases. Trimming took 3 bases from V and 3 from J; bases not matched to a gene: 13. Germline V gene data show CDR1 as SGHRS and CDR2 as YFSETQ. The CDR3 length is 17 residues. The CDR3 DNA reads TGCGCCAGCAGCTCACCTAAAGCGGGGGCTCACGAAGAGACCCAGTACTTC. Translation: CASSSPKAGAHEETQYF.

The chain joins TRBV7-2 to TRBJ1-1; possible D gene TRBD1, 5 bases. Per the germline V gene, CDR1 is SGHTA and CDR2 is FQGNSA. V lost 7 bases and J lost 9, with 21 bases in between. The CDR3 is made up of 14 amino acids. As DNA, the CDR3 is TGTGCCAGCACCTACCTCGGGGGGGGATTAAAAGCTTTCTTT. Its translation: CASTYLGGGLKAFF. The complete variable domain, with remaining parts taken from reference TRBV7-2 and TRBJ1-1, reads GAGVSQSPSNKVTEKGKDVELRCDPISGHTALYWYRQSLGQGLEFLIYFQGNSAPDKSGLPSDRFSAERTGGSVSTLTIQRTQQEDSAVYLCASTYLGGGLKAFFGQGTRLTVV.

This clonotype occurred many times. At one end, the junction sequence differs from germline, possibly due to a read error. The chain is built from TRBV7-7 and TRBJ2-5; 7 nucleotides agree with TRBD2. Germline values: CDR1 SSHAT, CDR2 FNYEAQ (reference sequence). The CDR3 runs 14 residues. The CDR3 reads CASSTASGQETQYF. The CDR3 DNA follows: TGTGCTAGCAGCACTGCTAGCGGACAAGAGACCCAGTACTTC.

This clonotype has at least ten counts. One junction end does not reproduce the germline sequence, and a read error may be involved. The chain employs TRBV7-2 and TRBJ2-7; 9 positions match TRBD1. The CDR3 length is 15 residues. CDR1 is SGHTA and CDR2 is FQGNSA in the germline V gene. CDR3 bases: TGTGCCAGCAGCCTGCCGGGACAGGGTGCCAACGACCAGTACTTC. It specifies CASSLPGQGANDQYF. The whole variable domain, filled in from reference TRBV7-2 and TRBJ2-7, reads GAGVSQSPSNKVTEKGKDVELRCDPISGHTALYWYRQSLGQGLEFLIYFQGNSAPDKSGLPSDRFSAERTGGSVSTLTIQRTQQEDSAVYLCASSLPGQGANDQYFGPGTRLTVT.

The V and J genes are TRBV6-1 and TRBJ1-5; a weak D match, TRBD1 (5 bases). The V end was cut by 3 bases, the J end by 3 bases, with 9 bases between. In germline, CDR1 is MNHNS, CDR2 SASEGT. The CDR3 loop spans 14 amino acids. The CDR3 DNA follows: TGTGCCAGCAGTGACAGGGACTACAATCAGCCCCAGCATTTT. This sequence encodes CASSDRDYNQPQHF.

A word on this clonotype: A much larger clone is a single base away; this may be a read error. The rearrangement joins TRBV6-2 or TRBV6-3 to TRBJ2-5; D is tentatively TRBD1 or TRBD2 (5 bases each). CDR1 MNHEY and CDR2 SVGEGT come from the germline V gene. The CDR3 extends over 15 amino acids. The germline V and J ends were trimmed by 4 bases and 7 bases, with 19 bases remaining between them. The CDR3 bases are TGTGCCAGCAGTTCACGACTGGGGGTGGGGAGGACCCAGTACTTC. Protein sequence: CASSSRLGVGRTQYF.

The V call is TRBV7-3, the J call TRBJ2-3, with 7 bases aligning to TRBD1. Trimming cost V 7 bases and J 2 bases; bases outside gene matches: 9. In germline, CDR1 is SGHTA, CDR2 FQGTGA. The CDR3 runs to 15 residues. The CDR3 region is CASMATGVYTDTQYF. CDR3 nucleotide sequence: TGTGCCAGCATGGCTACAGGGGTGTACACAGATACGCAGTATTTT.

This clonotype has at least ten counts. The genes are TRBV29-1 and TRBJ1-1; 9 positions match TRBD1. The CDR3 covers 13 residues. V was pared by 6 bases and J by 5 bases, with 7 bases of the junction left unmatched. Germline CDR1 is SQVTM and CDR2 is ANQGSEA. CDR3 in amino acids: CSVATGGGTEAFF. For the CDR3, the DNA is TGCAGCGTCGCGACAGGGGGAGGGACTGAAGCTTTCTTT.

The CDR3 nucleotides are TGTGCCATCGGGCAGGGGGCCGGTGGGGATGAGCAGTTCTTC. It encodes CAIGQGAGGDEQFF. This chain links TRBV10-3 with TRBJ2-1, with 8 bases fitting TRBD1. This CDR3 has 14 amino acids. After removal of 8 bases from V and 8 bases from J, the junction contained 11 bases not matched to a gene. Germline V lookup: CDR1 ENHRY, CDR2 SYGVKD.

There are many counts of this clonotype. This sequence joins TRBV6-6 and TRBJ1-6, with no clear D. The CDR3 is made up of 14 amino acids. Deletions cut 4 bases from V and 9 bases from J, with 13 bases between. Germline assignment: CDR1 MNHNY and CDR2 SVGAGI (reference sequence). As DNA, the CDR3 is TGTGCCAGCAGTTCAACAGTGGGAAGTTCACCCCTCCACTTT. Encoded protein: CASSSTVGSSPLHF.

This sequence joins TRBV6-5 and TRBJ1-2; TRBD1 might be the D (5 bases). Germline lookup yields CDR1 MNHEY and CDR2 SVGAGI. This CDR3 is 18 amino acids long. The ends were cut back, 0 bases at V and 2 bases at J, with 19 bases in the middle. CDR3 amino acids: CASSYSVGTDIGNYGYTF. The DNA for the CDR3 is TGTGCCAGCAGTTACTCGGTCGGGACTGACATCGGGAACTATGGCTACACCTTC.

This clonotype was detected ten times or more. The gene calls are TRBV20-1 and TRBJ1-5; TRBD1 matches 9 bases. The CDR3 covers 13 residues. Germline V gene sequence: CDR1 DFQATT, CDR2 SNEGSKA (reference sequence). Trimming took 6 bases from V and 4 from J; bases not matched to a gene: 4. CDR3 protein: CSAGQGRNQPQHF. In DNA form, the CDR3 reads TGCAGTGCCGGACAGGGGAGGAATCAGCCCCAGCATTTT.

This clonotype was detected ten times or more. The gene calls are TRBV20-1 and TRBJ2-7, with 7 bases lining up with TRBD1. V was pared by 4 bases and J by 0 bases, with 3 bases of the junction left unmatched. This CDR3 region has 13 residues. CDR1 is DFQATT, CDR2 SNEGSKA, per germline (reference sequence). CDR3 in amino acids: CSAMTGYSYEQYF. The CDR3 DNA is TGCAGTGCTATGACAGGGTACTCCTACGAGCAGTACTTC.

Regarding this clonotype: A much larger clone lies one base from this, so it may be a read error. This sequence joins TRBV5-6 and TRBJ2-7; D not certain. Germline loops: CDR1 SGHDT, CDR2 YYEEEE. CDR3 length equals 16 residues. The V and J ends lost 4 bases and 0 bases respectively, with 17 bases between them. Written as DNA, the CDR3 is TGTGCCAGCAGCCCCCTCGGCGAGTCAAGCTCCTACGAGCAGTACTTC. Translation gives CASSPLGESSSYEQYF.